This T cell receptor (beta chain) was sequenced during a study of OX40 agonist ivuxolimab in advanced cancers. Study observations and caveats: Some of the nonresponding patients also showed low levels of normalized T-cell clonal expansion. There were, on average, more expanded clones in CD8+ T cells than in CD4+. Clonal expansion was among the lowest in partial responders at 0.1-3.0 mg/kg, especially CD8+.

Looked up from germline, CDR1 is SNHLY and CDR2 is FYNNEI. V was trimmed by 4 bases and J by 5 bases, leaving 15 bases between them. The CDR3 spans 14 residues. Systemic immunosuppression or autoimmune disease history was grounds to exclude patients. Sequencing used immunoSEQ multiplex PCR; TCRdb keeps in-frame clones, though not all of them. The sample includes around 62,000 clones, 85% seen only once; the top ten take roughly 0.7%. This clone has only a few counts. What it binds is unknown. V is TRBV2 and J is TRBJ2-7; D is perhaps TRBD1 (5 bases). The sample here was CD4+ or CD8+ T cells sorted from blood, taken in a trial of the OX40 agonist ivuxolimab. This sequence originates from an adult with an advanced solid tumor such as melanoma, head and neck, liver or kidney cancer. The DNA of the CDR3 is TGTGCCAGCAGTGTTCGCCCAGGGTCCCACGAGCAGTACTTC. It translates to CASSVRPGSHEQYF.